This is a list of T cell receptor beta chains from one sample in a study of response to subunit inactivated influenza vaccine. MiXCR, run by TCRdb on the RT-PCR reads, gives a single entry per CDR3 protein. Among about 780,000 distinct CDR3 sequences listed, approximately 17% were seen once. The material was PBMCs from blood, obtained about 5 days after vaccination. The origin of the receptors is a man aged 45-60 years who received an inactivated influenza vaccine. CDR3s include the opening cysteine and the closing phenylalanine or tryptophan. A D gene is named only where the DNA matches it firmly. Part of the rows lack a size; the others show once, few, many or a class for expanded clones.

j_call v_call clone_size cdr3_length d_call cdr3_nt cdr3_aa
TRBJ2-2 TRBV3-1 - 18 TRBD2 TGTGCCAGCAGCCAAGTTCGGCTAGCGGGGGGAAACACCGGGGAGCTGTTTTTT CASSQVRLAGGNTGELFF
TRBJ2-5 TRBV27 few 15 TRBD2 TGTGCCAGCAGAAGGCGGGAGGGCCGCCAAGAGACCCAGTACTTC CASRRREGRQETQYF
TRBJ2-1 TRBV5-6 - 15 TRBD2 TGTGCCAGCGGAGGGGGACTAGCGGTTTACAATGAGCAGTTCTTC CASGGGLAVYNEQFF
TRBJ1-2 TRBV7-9 - 13 - TGTGCCACATACAGGGAAATGGGCTATGGCTACACCTTC CATYREMGYGYTF
TRBJ2-5 TRBV6-2/TRBV6-3 - 16 TRBD2 TGTGCCAGCAGTCGGGCAACTAGCGGGGTGGTGGAGACCCAGTACTTC CASSRATSGVVETQYF
TRBJ2-2 TRBV12-3/TRBV12-4 - 16 TRBD2 TGTGCCAGCACCCCCGATGGGGGGGTTGACACCGGGGAGCTGTTTTTT CASTPDGGVDTGELFF
TRBJ2-3 TRBV29-1 - 13 - TGCAGCGTTCAGGGCAGTAGGGCAGATACGCAGTATTTT CSVQGSRADTQYF
TRBJ2-5 TRBV7-2 many 13 - TGTGCCAGCAGCTTCGGGGGAAAAGAGACCCAGTACTTC CASSFGGKETQYF
TRBJ2-1 TRBV5-6 - 14 - TGTGCCAGCAGCTTGGGACCCTTTAGGAATGAGCAGTTCTTC CASSLGPFRNEQFF
TRBJ1-1 TRBV9 many 15 - TGTGCCAGCAGCGTAGGGGGGGTTGGACACACTGAAGCTTTCTTT CASSVGGVGHTEAFF
TRBJ2-3 TRBV20-1 - 14 TRBD1 TGCAGTGCATCCGGGACAGCTAGCACAGATACGCAGTATTTT CSASGTASTDTQYF
TRBJ2-3 TRBV11-2 - 12 - TGTGCCAGCAGCTTGGTCTCGTATACGCAGTATTTT CASSLVSYTQYF
TRBJ2-5 TRBV4-2 few 13 TRBD1 TGTGCCAGCAGGGACAGGATAGGCGAGACCCAGTACTTC CASRDRIGETQYF
TRBJ2-5 TRBV5-1 few 15 - TGCGCCAGCAGCTTGGGGCCAGGTGGAGGGGAGACCCAGTACTTC CASSLGPGGGETQYF
TRBJ2-2 TRBV28 - 20 - TGTGCCAGCAGCCGAACGGCCTGGCAGGAGCATAAGAGATACACCGGGGAGCTGTTTTTT CASSRTAWQEHKRYTGELFF
TRBJ2-3 TRBV4-2 - 13 - TGTGCCAGCAGCCAAGCCTACACAGATACGCAGTATTTT CASSQAYTDTQYF
TRBJ2-5 TRBV6-1 few 15 - TGTGCCAGCACCACCCAGGGTGGAGGAGGAGAGACCCAGTACTTC CASTTQGGGGETQYF
TRBJ2-7 TRBV20-1 few 15 - TGCAGTGCTAGGGAATACAGGGTACTTTCCTACGAGCAGTACTTC CSAREYRVLSYEQYF
TRBJ2-1 TRBV20-1 many 15 - TGCAGTGCTAAGAACCGAGTGAGCTCCTACAATGAGCAGTTCTTC CSAKNRVSSYNEQFF
TRBJ2-2 TRBV10-3 many 14 - TGTGCCATCAGGGACACCGCGAACACCGGGGAGCTGTTTTTT CAIRDTANTGELFF
TRBJ2-1 TRBV3-1 - 16 TRBD2 TGTGCCAGCAGCCGAGCCGGGACTAGCGGCTACAATGAGCAGTTCTTC CASSRAGTSGYNEQFF
TRBJ2-1 TRBV3-1 - 18 TRBD2 TGTGCCAGCAGCCAATTCAAGGGAAGCGGGAGCTCCTACAATGAGCAGTTCTTC CASSQFKGSGSSYNEQFF
TRBJ1-4 TRBV4-2 - 17 TRBD1 TGTGCCAGCAGCCAAGCGCTCTCAGGCAGGGGGAACGAAAAACTGTTTTTT CASSQALSGRGNEKLFF
TRBJ2-3 TRBV29-1 - 14 - TGCAGCGTTGGAGCGCCGCCTATTGCAGATACGCAGTATTTT CSVGAPPIADTQYF
TRBJ2-7 TRBV5-1 many 16 - TGCGCCAGCAGCTTATTAACGGCGGGCGAAGGCTACGAGCAGTACTTC CASSLLTAGEGYEQYF
TRBJ2-6 TRBV10-3 once 18 - TGTGCCATCAGTGAACCGGCCGGGACCAGCTCTGGGGCCAACGTCCTGACTTTC CAISEPAGTSSGANVLTF
TRBJ2-5 TRBV29-1 - 18 TRBD2 TGCAGCGTTGAAGCCGACGACGCGGCTAGCGGGAGTCTAGAGACCCAGTACTTC CSVEADDAASGSLETQYF
TRBJ1-5 TRBV7-2 - 15 - TGTGCCAGCAGCGTAGCTCGTGGAGGGAATCAGCCCCAGCATTTT CASSVARGGNQPQHF
TRBJ2-1 TRBV12-3/TRBV12-4 many 14 TRBD2 TGTGCCAGCAGAGGACTAGGCCATGTCCATGAGCAGTTCTTC CASRGLGHVHEQFF
TRBJ2-2 TRBV5-1 - 14 - TGCGCCAGCAGCCTTAGCCCCTCGGCCGGGGAGCTGTTTTTT CASSLSPSAGELFF
TRBJ2-1 TRBV29-1 - 15 - TGCAGCGTTCTCTTTCTAGAGAGCTCCTACAATGAGCAGTTCTTC CSVLFLESSYNEQFF
TRBJ2-1 TRBV9 - 13 - TGTGCCAGCAGCGTAGCAGATTACAATGAGCAGTTCTTC CASSVADYNEQFF
TRBJ2-1 TRBV10-3 few 19 TRBD1 TGTGCCATCAGCAACAGGGGGGTAGTTCGCGGGAATACGATCAATGAGCAGTTCTTC CAISNRGVVRGNTINEQFF
TRBJ2-4 TRBV11-1 few 19 TRBD2 TGTGCCAGCAGCTCCCTACAACTGGCTAGCGGGGGGTCCAAAAACATTCAGTACTTC CASSSLQLASGGSKNIQYF
TRBJ2-7 TRBV5-1 many 15 - TGCGCCAGCAGCTTCGGGACGGGAAGCTCCTACGAGCAGTACTTC CASSFGTGSSYEQYF
TRBJ1-2 TRBV11-2 few 15 TRBD1 TGTGCCAGCAGCACTACAGGGGGCGATAACTATGGCTACACCTTC CASSTTGGDNYGYTF
TRBJ2-5 TRBV19 - 16 - TGTGCCAGTAGTATGGAAACCCGGGACTACCAAGAGACCCAGTACTTC CASSMETRDYQETQYF
TRBJ2-1 TRBV7-2 few 15 TRBD1 TGTGCCAGCAGCTTAGCCCATGGGACAGGCAATGAGCAGTTCTTC CASSLAHGTGNEQFF
TRBJ2-3 TRBV10-3 - 14 TRBD2 TGTGCCAGCGGGCTAGCGGGAGAAACAGATACGCAGTATTTT CASGLAGETDTQYF
TRBJ2-2 TRBV5-1 few 15 TRBD1 TGCGCCAGCAGCTTGAAAGACAGGGCGAGCGGGGAGCTGTTTTTT CASSLKDRASGELFF
TRBJ2-1 TRBV4-3 few 13 - TGCGCCAGCAGCCAAGGGACATACAATGAGCAGTTCTTC CASSQGTYNEQFF
TRBJ1-1 TRBV10-3 - 13 - TGTGCCATCAGTCGGGAGCCGAACACTGAAGCTTTCTTT CAISREPNTEAFF
TRBJ1-2 TRBV12-3/TRBV12-4 - 12 TRBD1 TGTGCCAGCAACAGGGGGCGAAGTGGCTACACCTTC CASNRGRSGYTF
TRBJ2-5 TRBV10-3 - 15 TRBD2 TGTGCCATCGGCGGAGCGGGCGGGAGTGGGGAGACCCAGTACTTC CAIGGAGGSGETQYF
TRBJ2-6 TRBV12-5 - 11 - TGTGCTAGTGGTTTGGTACCCGTCCTGACTTTC CASGLVPVLTF
TRBJ2-7 TRBV20-1 few 12 - TGCAGTGCCTCCGCCATAGAGTACGAGCAGTACTTC CSASAIEYEQYF
TRBJ2-7 TRBV6-5 many 13 - TGTGCCAGCAGTTACTTCCTAGGTTACGAGCAGTACTTC CASSYFLGYEQYF
TRBJ2-5 TRBV7-2 - 12 - TGTGCCAGCAGCGAGTGGGTGGAGACCCAGTACTTC CASSEWVETQYF
TRBJ2-1 TRBV6-1 few 14 - TGTGCCAGCAGTGAATTGGGTCGCTACAATGAGCAGTTCTTC CASSELGRYNEQFF
TRBJ2-3 TRBV25-1 - 16 TRBD1 TGTGCCAGCAGTCAGCGGGACAGGGGGCGGACAGATACGCAGTATTTT CASSQRDRGRTDTQYF
TRBJ2-7 TRBV29-1 - 12 TRBD1 TGCAGCGCCGCAGGGGGCCTACACGAGCAGTACTTC CSAAGGLHEQYF
TRBJ2-2 TRBV11-2 many 15 - TGTGCCAGCAGCTTAGAGTGGGTGAACACCGGGGAGCTGTTTTTT CASSLEWVNTGELFF
TRBJ1-4 TRBV5-1 - 13 - TGCGCCAGCAGCGCCACAGGGAACGAAAAACTGTTTTTT CASSATGNEKLFF
TRBJ1-1 TRBV6-2/TRBV6-3 few 16 TRBD1 TGTGCCAGCTTAAGCGGGACAGGGGTGATGAACACTGAAGCTTTCTTT CASLSGTGVMNTEAFF
TRBJ2-7 TRBV10-3 - 14 - TGTGCCATCAGTAGGACAGACGGACCTTACGAGCAGTACTTC CAISRTDGPYEQYF